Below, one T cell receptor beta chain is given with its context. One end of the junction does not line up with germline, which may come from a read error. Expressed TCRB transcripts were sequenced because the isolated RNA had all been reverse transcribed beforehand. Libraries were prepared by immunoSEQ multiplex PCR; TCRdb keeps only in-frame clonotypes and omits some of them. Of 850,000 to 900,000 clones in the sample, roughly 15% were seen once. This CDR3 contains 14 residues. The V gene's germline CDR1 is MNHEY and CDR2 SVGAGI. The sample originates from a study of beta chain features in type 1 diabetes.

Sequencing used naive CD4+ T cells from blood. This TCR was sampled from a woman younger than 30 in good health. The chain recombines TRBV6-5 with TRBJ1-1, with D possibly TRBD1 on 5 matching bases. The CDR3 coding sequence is TGTGCCATCAGTGACCCAACAGGTGCCCCTGAAGCTTTCTTT. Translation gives CAISDPTGAPEAFF.